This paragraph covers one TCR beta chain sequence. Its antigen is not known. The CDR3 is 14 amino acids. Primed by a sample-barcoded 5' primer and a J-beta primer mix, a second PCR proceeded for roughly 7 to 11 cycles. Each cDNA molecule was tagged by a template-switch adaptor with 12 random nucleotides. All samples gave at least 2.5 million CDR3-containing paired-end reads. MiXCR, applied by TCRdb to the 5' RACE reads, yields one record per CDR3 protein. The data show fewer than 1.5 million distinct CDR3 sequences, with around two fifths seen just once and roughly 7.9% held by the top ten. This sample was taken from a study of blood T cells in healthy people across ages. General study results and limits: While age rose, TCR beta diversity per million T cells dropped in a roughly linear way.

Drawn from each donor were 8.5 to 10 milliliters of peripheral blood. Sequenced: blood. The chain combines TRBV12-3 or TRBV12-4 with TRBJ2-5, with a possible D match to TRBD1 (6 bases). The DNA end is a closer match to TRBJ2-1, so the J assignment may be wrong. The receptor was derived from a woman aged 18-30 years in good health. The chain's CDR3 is CASSLTDRQETQFF. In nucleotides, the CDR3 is TGTGCCAGCAGTTTAACGGACAGACAAGAGACCCAGTTCTTC.